This TCR beta chain was captured by sequencing in a study of immune evolution from preneoplasia to lung adenocarcinoma. The CDR3 totals 12 residues. Germline V gene lookup returns CDR1 MNHEY and CDR2 SVGAGI. The V and J ends lost 4 bases and 5 bases respectively, with 7 bases between them. Assay: immunoSEQ multiplex PCR; the TCRdb copy retains only in-frame clones and omits some. The sample lists 5,000 or so clones; about 80% were seen once. Premalignant or tumor cells were enriched by macro-dissection after pathologic assessment. This chain joins TRBV6-5 and TRBJ2-3; possible D gene TRBD2, 6 bases. The source material was FFPE minimally invasive lung adenocarcinoma tissue. This receptor was obtained from a person between 70 and 80 years old with lung adenocarcinoma. The CDR3 reads CASSFGGDTQYF. The CDR3 DNA is TGTGCCAGCAGTTTCGGGGGAGATACGCAGTATTTT.